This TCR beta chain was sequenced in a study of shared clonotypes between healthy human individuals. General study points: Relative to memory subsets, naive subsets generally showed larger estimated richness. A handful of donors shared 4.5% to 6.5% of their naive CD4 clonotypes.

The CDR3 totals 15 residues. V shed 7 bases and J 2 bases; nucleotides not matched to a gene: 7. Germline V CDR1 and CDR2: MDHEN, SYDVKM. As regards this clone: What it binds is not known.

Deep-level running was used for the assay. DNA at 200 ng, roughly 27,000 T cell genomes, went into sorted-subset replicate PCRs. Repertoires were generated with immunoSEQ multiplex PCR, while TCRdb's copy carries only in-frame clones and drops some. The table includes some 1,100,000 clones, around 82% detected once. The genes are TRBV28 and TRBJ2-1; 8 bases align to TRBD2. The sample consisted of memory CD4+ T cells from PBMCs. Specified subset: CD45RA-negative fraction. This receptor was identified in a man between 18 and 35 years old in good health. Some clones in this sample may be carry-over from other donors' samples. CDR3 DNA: TGTGCCAGCACCCTCGGGGGGGATCCCTACAATGAGCAGTTCTTC. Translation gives CASTLGGDPYNEQFF.